This TCR beta chain stems from a study of T cells after yellow fever vaccination. The V gene lost 5 bases and the J gene lost 1 base, with 21 bases spanning the gap. The CDR3 is 17 amino acids. Germline V lookup: CDR1 SEHNR, CDR2 FQNEAQ (reference sequence). One entry per CDR3 protein, called by TCRdb with MiXCR from the 5' RACE reads. The table lists nearly 300,000 distinct CDR3 sequences, less than 9.5% of them singletons. This clonotype was seen more than once but under ten times. The TCR comes from a man younger than 35 who received the YFV17D yellow fever vaccine. This rearrangement joins TRBV7-9 to TRBJ2-7; tentative D call: TRBD1 (5 bases). The sample in question was CD4+ T cells sorted from PBMCs, obtained 5 days after the yellow fever booster vaccination. CDR3 amino acids: CASSRPSRTSPSYEQYF. In nucleotides, the CDR3 is TGTGCCAGCAGCCGCCCCTCCCGGACAAGCCCTTCCTACGAGCAGTACTTC.